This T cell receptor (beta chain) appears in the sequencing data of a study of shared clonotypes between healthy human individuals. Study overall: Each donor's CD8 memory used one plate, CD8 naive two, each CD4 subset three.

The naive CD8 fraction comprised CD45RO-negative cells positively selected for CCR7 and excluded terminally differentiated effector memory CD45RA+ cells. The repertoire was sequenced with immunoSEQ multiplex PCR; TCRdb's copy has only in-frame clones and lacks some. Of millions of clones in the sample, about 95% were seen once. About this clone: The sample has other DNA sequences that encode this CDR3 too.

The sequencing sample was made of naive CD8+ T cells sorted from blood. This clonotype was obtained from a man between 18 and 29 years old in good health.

The CDR3, as DNA: TGTGCCTGGAGCCCCGGACAGGGGGACTATGGCTACACCTTC. This translates into CAWSPGQGDYGYTF. V and J are TRBV30 and TRBJ1-2, with TRBD1 matching 10 bases. After removal of 3 bases from V and 3 bases from J, the junction contained 4 bases not matched to a gene. The CDR3 is 14 amino acids. The germline CDR1 and CDR2 sequences are GTSNPN and SVGIG (reference sequence).